Below, one T cell receptor (beta chain) is given with its context. This entry comes from a study of cytomegalovirus exposure and HLA in healthy donors. The CDR3 is 14 residues long. Per germline, CDR1 PRHDT and CDR2 FYEKMQ (reference sequence). Trimming removed 0 bases at V and 5 bases at J, with 10 bases between. Primers: 60 Vbeta forward and 13 Jbeta reverse. The assay was immunoSEQ multiplex PCR, and TCRdb's table has in-frame clones only and misses some. The data hold 150,000 to 200,000 clones, with roughly four fifths observed a single time. The material sequenced was PBMCs. The chain recombines TRBV13 with TRBJ2-5; tentative D call: TRBD2 (5 bases). The TCR comes from a woman aged 40-49 years in good health and CMV-seronegative. CDR3 DNA sequence: TGTGCCAGCAGCTTAGGTCTAGCAGGCGAGACCCAGTACTTC. As protein: CASSLGLAGETQYF.